The 3 T cell receptor beta chains below all came from one sample that was sequenced in a study of cytomegalovirus exposure and HLA in healthy donors. PCR used 60 Vbeta primers and 13 Jbeta primers. Profiling relied on immunoSEQ multiplex PCR, and the TCRdb table lists in-frame clones only, not all of them. Among some 150,000 clones listed, 60% to 80% were seen once. Sample: PBMCs. These receptors were taken from a man in his late teens or twenties in good health and CMV-seropositive.

The chain links TRBV7-9 to TRBJ2-3; D is unclear. The germline V gene encodes CDR1 SEHNR and CDR2 FQNEAQ (reference sequence). Trimming stripped 1 base from V and 4 bases from J, with 12 bases between. This CDR3 has 15 residues. The chain's CDR3 is CASSLEVSRADTQYF. The CDR3 region has the DNA TGTGCCAGCAGCTTAGAGGTTTCCCGGGCAGATACGCAGTATTTT.

V is TRBV5-4 and J is TRBJ1-6; the match to TRBD1 covers 9 bases. Trimming removed 4 bases from V and 7 bases from J; junction bases left unmatched: 6. This CDR3 is 15 amino acids long. Germline values: CDR1 SGHNT, CDR2 YYREEE (reference sequence). This CDR3 is CASSVPGTGNSPLHF. CDR3 nucleotides: TGTGCCAGCAGCGTCCCCGGGACAGGGAATTCACCCCTCCACTTT.

The CDR3 loop is CAGRRWSNTGELFF. DNA for the CDR3: TGTGCTGGAAGGCGGTGGTCTAACACCGGGGAGCTGTTTTTT. The rearrangement links TRBV7-2 to TRBJ2-2, with D uncertain. The germline CDR1 and CDR2 sequences are SGHTA and FQGNSA. The CDR3 runs 14 residues.